Detailed here is one TCR beta chain. The record originates from a study of blood T cell repertoires in COVID-19. Across the whole study: There were acute and convalescent COVID-19 samples, and they came from the United States, Italy and Spain. From T cells, B-cell-depleted T cells, or PBMCs came the material, which was cDNA or gDNA.

Participant age was roughly 18 to 100 years, and participants resided in fewer than 30 US areas. The CDR3 spans 15 residues. CDR1 is SEHNR, CDR2 FQNEAQ, per germline (reference sequence). Unmatched junction bases numbered 7, after V lost 5 bases and J lost 1 base. Original analysis: How many nucleated cells were present was estimated from reference gene primer amplification. Measured with immunoSEQ multiplex PCR; TCRdb has only the in-frame clones, and not every one. D and trimming were read from the DNA, whereas the V and J calls and clone size are those reported in that table. Here the sample spans 250,000 or so clones, approximately 90% being singletons.

The receptor was isolated from a man between 35 and 55 years old who had been exposed to COVID-19. The sequencing sample was made of PBMCs or T cells enriched from blood (not recorded which). The chain recombines TRBV7-9 with TRBJ2-5; 7 bases map to TRBD1. The CDR3 bases are TGTGCCAGCAGCCCATCCGGGACAGCCCAAGAGACCCAGTACTTC. Protein: CASSPSGTAQETQYF.